Sequencing of this TCR beta chain was carried out in a study of T cells in Graves' hyperthyroidism and ophthalmopathy. Study-wide findings and caveats: In the blood, most expanded thyroid clonotypes above 0.001 appeared as well.

Trimming cost V 4 bases and J 5 bases, with 14 bases left between them. The germline CDR1 and CDR2 sequences are SGHRS and YFSETQ. This CDR3 region has 14 residues. This clonotype occurred a few times. Antigen specificity is unknown. Lactation, pregnancy, other autoimmune disease or uncontrolled infection excluded patients. The PBMCs studied were ones that came from approximately 9.9 ml fresh peripheral blood. TCR beta CDR3 region amplification was performed from RNA transcripts. A set of HTBI primers served as the primers for a first-round RT-PCR of the TCR CDR3. One entry per CDR3 protein, called by TCRdb with MiXCR from the multiplex PCR reads. The table records some 400,000 distinct CDR3 sequences, 14% of them present only once.

This sequence was found in a woman aged 60-70 years with Graves' hyperthyroidism. The sequencing sample was made of blood. The chain carries TRBV5-1 and TRBJ2-3; D perhaps matches TRBD2 (6 bases). The CDR3 here is CASSNPGVGDTQYF. In nucleotides, the CDR3 is TGCGCCAGCAGCAACCCGGGAGTCGGAGATACGCAGTATTTT.